The rows below give T cell receptor beta chains drawn from one sample of a study of tumor-infiltrating lymphocytes in primary liver carcinoma. TCRdb processed the multiplex PCR reads anew with MiXCR; each CDR3 protein has one entry. The sample shows approximately 110,000 distinct CDR3 sequences, 64% of them seen only once. Material for sequencing was liver tumor tissue from sampling region 3. These TCRs come from a woman between 55 and 75 years old with primary liver carcinoma and hepatitis B virus infection. The CDR3 runs from the conserved cysteine through the conserved F or W. Fields, in order: D gene, V gene, J gene, clone size, CDR3 DNA, CDR3 protein. D genes are given only for firm matches. The size field is filled for only some rows; it gives once, few, many or a size class.

TRBD2	TRBV28	TRBJ2-3	.	TGTGCCAGCAGTCGTAGCGGGGCGACAGATACGCAGTATTTT	CASSRSGATDTQYF
TRBD1	TRBV18	TRBJ1-2	.	TGTGCCAGCTCACCAACGGGACAGGGGGCTTATGGCTACACCTTC	CASSPTGQGAYGYTF
.	TRBV11-2	TRBJ2-7	once	TGTGCCGGCGGCTCAGGGCCGGGGGCTTCCTACGAGCAGTACTTC	CAGGSGPGASYEQYF
.	TRBV12-3/TRBV12-4	TRBJ1-5	.	TGTGCCAGCAGTTTAAAGAGGAGGCCAGGGGATTATCAGCCCCAGCATTTT	CASSLKRRPGDYQPQHF
.	TRBV28	TRBJ1-2	many	TGTGCCGCCGGACGGGGCTACACCTTC	CAAGRGYTF
.	TRBV12-3/TRBV12-4	TRBJ2-7	many	TGTGCCAGCAGGTTCAGCTCCTACGAGCAGTACTTC	CASRFSSYEQYF
.	TRBV6-6	TRBJ2-1	.	TGTGCCAGCAGTTACGTTGGTAGTGAGCAGTTCTTC	CASSYVGSEQFF
TRBD1	TRBV6-6	TRBJ1-5	many	TGTGCCAGCAGTCGAGGACAGGTATATCAGCCCCAGCATTTT	CASSRGQVYQPQHF
.	TRBV11-1	TRBJ2-1	.	TGTGCCATCAGCTTCATAGGTGCATCCCTATCCTACAATGAGCAGTCCTTC	CAISFIGASLSYNEQSF
.	TRBV5-5	TRBJ1-5	many	TGTGCCAGCAGCTCGCAGGGTGGGAATCAGCCCCAGCATTTT	CASSSQGGNQPQHF
.	TRBV11-1	TRBJ2-3	.	TGTGCCAGCAGCTCGGGGCCGGGACGCACAGATACACAGTATTTT	CASSSGPGRTDTQYF
.	TRBV29-1	TRBJ2-5	.	TGCAGCGTTGCGGAGGAGGCGGGGACCCAGTACTTC	CSVAEEAGTQYF
TRBD2	TRBV24-1	TRBJ2-1	.	TGTGCCACCAGTGACCCAGGGACTACTTCCTACAATGAGCAGTTCTTC	CATSDPGTTSYNEQFF
TRBD2	TRBV11-3	TRBJ2-1	.	TGTGCCAGCAGCGCGACTAGCGGAGGCCAGTACGATGAGCCGTTCTTC	CASSATSGGQYDEPFF
.	TRBV29-1	TRBJ2-3	.	TGCAGCATTGAAGCTAGGGACCGGGGTAAGGATACGCAGTACTTT	CSIEARDRGKDTQYF
.	TRBV6-5	TRBJ2-4	.	TGTGCCAGCAGGGAAACCTATACGGGACGGGAAAACATTCAGTACTTC	CASRETYTGRENIQYF
.	TRBV11-2	TRBJ2-7	.	TGTGCCAGCAACCTCGGGGTCAACTACGAACAGTACTTC	CASNLGVNYEQYF
TRBD2	TRBV7-9	TRBJ2-5	.	TGTGCCAGCAGCTTAGAGGGGCTAGCGGGACTAGAGACCCAGTACTTC	CASSLEGLAGLETQYF
TRBD1	TRBV29-1	TRBJ1-4	many	TGCAGCGTGGGACAGGGGGCGCGTGGTGAAAAACTGTTTTTT	CSVGQGARGEKLFF
TRBD1	TRBV11-3	TRBJ2-1	.	TGTGCCAGCGTGGACAGGGGGCGAACGGGGAATGAGCAGTTCTTC	CASVDRGRTGNEQFF
.	TRBV28	TRBJ1-5	.	TGTGCCAGCAGTTTTTCTCACGGTAGCAATCAGCCCCAGCAATTT	CASSFSHGSNQPQQF
.	TRBV11-1	TRBJ2-1	.	TGTGCCAGCAGTCAAACCGCCAGCCAACCCGGGAATGAGCAGCTCTTC	CASSQTASQPGNEQLF
TRBD2	TRBV11-3	TRBJ2-1	.	TGTGCCAGCAGTTCGGAGCGGGACTACGATGAGCAGTTCTTC	CASSSERDYDEQFF
.	TRBV11-2	TRBJ2-5	.	TGTGCCGGCAGCCGTGTATCAGGGGTTTGGGGGACCCAGTACTTC	CAGSRVSGVWGTQYF
.	TRBV11-2	TRBJ2-5	.	TGCGCTAGCTGCTTTCAGGGCGGAGAGACCCAGTACTTC	CASCFQGGETQYF
.	TRBV11-2	TRBJ2-2	.	TGTGCCAGCAGCTTAGAGCCAGGGGCGCACGGGAAGTTGTTTTTT	CASSLEPGAHGKLFF
.	TRBV20-1	TRBJ1-1	.	TGCAGTGCTCCTCCTCATTACAGCTCTGAAGCTTTCTTT	CSAPPHYSSEAFF
.	TRBV12-5	TRBJ1-2	many	TGTGCTAGTGGTCCCGGTTTGCAATCACTCGGGGGCTACACCTTC	CASGPGLQSLGGYTF
.	TRBV28	TRBJ2-1	few	TGTGCCAGCAGCGGGGGACTGAGATACAATGAGCAGTTCTTC	CASSGGLRYNEQFF
TRBD1	TRBV11-2	TRBJ1-6	.	TGTGCCAGTAGCCTCCCCGGGACAGCTAATTCACCCCTCCACTTT	CASSLPGTANSPLHF
.	TRBV2	TRBJ2-5	.	TGTGCCAGCAGTGCTAAAGGGGCGGTAGAGACCCAGTACTTC	CASSAKGAVETQYF
.	TRBV4-1	TRBJ1-1	.	TGCGCCGGCAGCCAAGATCCACGGACTGAAGCTTTCTTT	CAGSQDPRTEAFF
TRBD1	TRBV18	TRBJ1-1	.	TGTGCCTGCTCACCTTACGGACAGGATGAGATCTTCTTT	CACSPYGQDEIFF
.	TRBV4-2	TRBJ2-7	.	TGTGCCAGCAGCCGGTCCGCGGGGACAAGGGAAACCTACGAGCAGCACTTC	CASSRSAGTRETYEQHF
TRBD1	TRBV28	TRBJ1-3	.	TGTGCCAGCAGTTTACCCGGGACAGGGCATTCTGGAAACACCATATATTTT	CASSLPGTGHSGNTIYF
TRBD1	TRBV11-3	TRBJ2-2	.	TGTGCCAGCAAGGGACAGGGGGTAACCGGGGAGCTTCTATTT	CASKGQGVTGELLF